This is a list of T cell receptor beta chains from one sample in a study of CD8+ T cells in alopecia areata. Using immunoSEQ multiplex PCR, the repertoire was profiled, and TCRdb retains in-frame clones only, with some absent. Of a few hundred thousand clones in the sample, around two fifths were seen once. The material was CD4+ T cells sorted from blood, obtained around week 34, from a patient treated with tofacitinib. The receptor set was obtained from a human donor with alopecia areata. Each CDR3 is given with its conserved first and last residue. The order of the fields is V gene, J gene, CDR3 protein.

v_gene: TRBV7-8
j_gene: TRBJ2-7
CDR3aa: CASSLEGFQEQYF

v_gene: TRBV9
j_gene: TRBJ1-5
CDR3aa: CASSVRRRGQGNQPQHF

v_gene: TRBV29-1
j_gene: TRBJ2-6
CDR3aa: CSVELATGANVLTF

v_gene: TRBV6-5
j_gene: TRBJ1-4
CDR3aa: CASRRWEGTDEKLFF

v_gene: TRBV5-1
j_gene: TRBJ2-7
CDR3aa: CASSPRASGTSYEQYF

v_gene: TRBV29-1
j_gene: TRBJ2-1
CDR3aa: CSGDRNNEQFF

v_gene: TRBV29-1
j_gene: TRBJ2-3
CDR3aa: CSVDEGTQYF

v_gene: TRBV7-9
j_gene: TRBJ2-7
CDR3aa: CASSQPGQGYEQYF

v_gene: TRBV7-9
j_gene: TRBJ2-2
CDR3aa: CASKSRQGNTGELFF

v_gene: TRBV4-2
j_gene: TRBJ2-1
CDR3aa: CASSQGVAGRGEQFF

v_gene: TRBV30
j_gene: TRBJ1-5
CDR3aa: CACRTGNQPQHF

v_gene: TRBV6-5
j_gene: TRBJ2-1
CDR3aa: CASRSGDNEQFF

v_gene: TRBV27
j_gene: TRBJ2-7
CDR3aa: CASKGQENYEQYF

v_gene: TRBV5-1
j_gene: TRBJ2-7
CDR3aa: CASAPGTGATYEQYF

v_gene: TRBV27
j_gene: TRBJ2-7
CDR3aa: CASSQILSPLSSYEQYF

v_gene: TRBV7-4
j_gene: TRBJ1-1
CDR3aa: CASSLKDRANTEAFF

v_gene: TRBV5-6
j_gene: TRBJ2-6
CDR3aa: CASSNMVAGANVLTF

v_gene: TRBV19
j_gene: TRBJ1-2
CDR3aa: CASRTTVGGLNNYGYTF

v_gene: TRBV19
j_gene: TRBJ1-1
CDR3aa: CASRAGGVNTEAFF

v_gene: TRBV6-6
j_gene: TRBJ2-5
CDR3aa: CASRATTSGPSKTQYF

v_gene: TRBV9
j_gene: TRBJ1-5
CDR3aa: CASSLRGWGSYSNQPQHF

v_gene: TRBV7-9
j_gene: TRBJ2-4
CDR3aa: CASSPYEAAKNIQYF

v_gene: TRBV5-1
j_gene: TRBJ1-1
CDR3aa: CASSWSPGDTEAFF

v_gene: TRBV7-8
j_gene: TRBJ2-2
CDR3aa: CASSLLASGRTGELFF

v_gene: TRBV9
j_gene: TRBJ1-2
CDR3aa: CASGGNYGYTF

v_gene: TRBV7-3
j_gene: TRBJ2-5
CDR3aa: CASSFDRGLETQYF

v_gene: TRBV5-4
j_gene: TRBJ1-2
CDR3aa: CASSLKSSGNYGYTF

v_gene: TRBV7-2
j_gene: TRBJ1-5
CDR3aa: CASSLSRGAGQPQHF

v_gene: TRBV30
j_gene: TRBJ2-3
CDR3aa: CAWTLRQGDRTDTQYF

v_gene: TRBV7-3
j_gene: TRBJ2-7
CDR3aa: CASSSFLESSYEQYF

v_gene: TRBV9
j_gene: TRBJ2-1
CDR3aa: CASSVGSGGLAGQFF

v_gene: TRBV5-1
j_gene: TRBJ2-7
CDR3aa: CASTLSGGPSYEQYF

v_gene: TRBV30
j_gene: TRBJ2-7
CDR3aa: CAWQTQWSSYEQYF

v_gene: TRBV19
j_gene: TRBJ2-6
CDR3aa: CASSSRGGSGANVLTF

v_gene: TRBV15
j_gene: TRBJ1-5
CDR3aa: CATSKTGGRQPQHF

v_gene: TRBV2
j_gene: TRBJ2-7
CDR3aa: CASRLAGGSSYEQYF

v_gene: TRBV9
j_gene: TRBJ2-1
CDR3aa: CASSVGPGETRNEQFF